This T cell receptor beta chain is drawn from a study of blood T cells in healthy people across ages. General study points: Roughly linear declines in TCR beta diversity per million T cells occurred with age.

Together with a sample-barcoded 5' primer, a J-beta primer mix was included in a second PCR lasting about 6 to 11 cycles. TCRdb called the 5' RACE reads again in MiXCR, with one record for every CDR3 protein. The table includes 1.4 million or so distinct CDR3 sequences, less than 45% detected once. To note about this clonotype: What it recognizes is unknown.

The origin of this receptor is a woman under 30 in good health. The sample taken for sequencing was blood.

For the CDR3, the DNA is TGTGCCAGCAGCCGGGCCAAGGTCAACAAAGAGACCCAGTACTTC. This codes for CASSRAKVNKETQYF. The chain is built from TRBV6-6 and TRBJ2-5; D is undetermined. Trimming cost V 6 bases and J 3 bases, with 17 bases left between them. The CDR3 consists of 15 residues. In germline, CDR1 is MNHNY, CDR2 SVGAGI (reference sequence).